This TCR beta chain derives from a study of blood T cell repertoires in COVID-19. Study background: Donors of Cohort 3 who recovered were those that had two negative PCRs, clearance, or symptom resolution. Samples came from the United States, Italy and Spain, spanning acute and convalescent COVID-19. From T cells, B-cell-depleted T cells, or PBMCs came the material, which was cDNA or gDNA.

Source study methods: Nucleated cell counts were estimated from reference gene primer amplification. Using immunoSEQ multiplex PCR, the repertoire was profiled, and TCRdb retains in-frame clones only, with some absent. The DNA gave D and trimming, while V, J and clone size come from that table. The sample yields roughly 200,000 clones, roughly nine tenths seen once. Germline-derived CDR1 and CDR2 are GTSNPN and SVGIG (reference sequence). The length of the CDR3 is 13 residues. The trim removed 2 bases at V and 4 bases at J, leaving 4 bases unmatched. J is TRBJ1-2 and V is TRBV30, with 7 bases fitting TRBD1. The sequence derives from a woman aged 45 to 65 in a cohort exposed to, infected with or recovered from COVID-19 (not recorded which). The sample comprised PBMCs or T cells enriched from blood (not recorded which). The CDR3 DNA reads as TGTGCCTGGAGTCTCAGGGGGGTCTATGGCTACACCTTC. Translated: CAWSLRGVYGYTF.